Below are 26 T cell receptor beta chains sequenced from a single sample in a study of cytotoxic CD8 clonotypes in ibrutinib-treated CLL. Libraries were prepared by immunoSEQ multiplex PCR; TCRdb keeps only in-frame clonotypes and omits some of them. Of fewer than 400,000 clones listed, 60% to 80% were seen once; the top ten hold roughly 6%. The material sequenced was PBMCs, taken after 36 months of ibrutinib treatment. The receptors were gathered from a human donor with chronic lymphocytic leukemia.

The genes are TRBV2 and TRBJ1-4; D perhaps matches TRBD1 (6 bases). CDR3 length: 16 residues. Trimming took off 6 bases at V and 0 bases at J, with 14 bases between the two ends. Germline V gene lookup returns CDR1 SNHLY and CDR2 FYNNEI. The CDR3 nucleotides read TGTGCCAGCAGGGGGGGGGCCGGAGCAACTAATGAAAAACTGTTTTTT. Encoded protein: CASRGGAGATNEKLFF.

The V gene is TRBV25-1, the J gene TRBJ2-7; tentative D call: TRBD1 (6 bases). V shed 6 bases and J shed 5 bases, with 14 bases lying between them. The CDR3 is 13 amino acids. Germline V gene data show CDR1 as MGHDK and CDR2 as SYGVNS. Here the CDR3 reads CASSPQGIHEQYF. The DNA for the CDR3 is TGTGCCAGCAGCCCACAGGGTATCCACGAGCAGTACTTC.

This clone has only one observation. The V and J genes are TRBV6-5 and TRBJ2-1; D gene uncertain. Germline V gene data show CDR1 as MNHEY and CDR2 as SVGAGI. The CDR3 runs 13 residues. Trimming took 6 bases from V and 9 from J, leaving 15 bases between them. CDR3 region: CASRRSVVSEQFF. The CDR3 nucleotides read TGTGCCAGCAGAAGATCAGTAGTCAGTGAGCAGTTCTTC.

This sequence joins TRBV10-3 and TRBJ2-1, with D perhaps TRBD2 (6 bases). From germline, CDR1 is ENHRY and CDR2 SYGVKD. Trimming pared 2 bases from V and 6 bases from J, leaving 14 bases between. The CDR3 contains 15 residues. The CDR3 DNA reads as TGTGCCATCAGTGAGGGCGGGATGGTTGTCAATGAGCAGTTCTTC. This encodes CAISEGGMVVNEQFF.

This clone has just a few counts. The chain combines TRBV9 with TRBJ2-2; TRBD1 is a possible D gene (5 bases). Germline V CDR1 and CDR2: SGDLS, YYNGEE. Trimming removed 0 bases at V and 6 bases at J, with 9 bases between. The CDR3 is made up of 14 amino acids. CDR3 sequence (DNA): TGTGCCAGCAGCGTAGCTTCAGGGTCCGGGGAGCTGTTTTTT. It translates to CASSVASGSGELFF.

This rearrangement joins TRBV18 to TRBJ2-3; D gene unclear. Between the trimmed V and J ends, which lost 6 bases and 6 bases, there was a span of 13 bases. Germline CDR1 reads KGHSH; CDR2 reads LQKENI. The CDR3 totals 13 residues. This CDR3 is CASSQSGADTQYF. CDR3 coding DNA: TGTGCCAGCTCTCAATCAGGAGCCGATACGCAGTATTTT. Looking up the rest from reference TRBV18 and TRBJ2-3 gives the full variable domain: NAGVMQNPRHLVRRRGQEARLRCSPMKGHSHVYWYRQLPEEGLKFMVYLQKENIIDESGMPKERFSAEFPKEGPSILRIQQVVRGDSAAYFCASSQSGADTQYFGPGTRLTVL.

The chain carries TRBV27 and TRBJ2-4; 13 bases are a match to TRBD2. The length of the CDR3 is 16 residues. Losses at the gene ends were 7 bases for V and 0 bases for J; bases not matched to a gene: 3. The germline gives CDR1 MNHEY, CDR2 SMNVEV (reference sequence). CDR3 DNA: TGTGCCAGCAAACTAGCGGGGGGGCTAGCCAAAAACATTCAGTACTTC. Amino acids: CASKLAGGLAKNIQYF.

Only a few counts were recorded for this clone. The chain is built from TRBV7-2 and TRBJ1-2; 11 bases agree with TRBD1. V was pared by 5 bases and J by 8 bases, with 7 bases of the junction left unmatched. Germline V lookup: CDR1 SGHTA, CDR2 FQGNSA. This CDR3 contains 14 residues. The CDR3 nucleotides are TGTGCCAGCAGCCCGAGGGGACAGGGGGACGGCTACACCTTC. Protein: CASSPRGQGDGYTF.

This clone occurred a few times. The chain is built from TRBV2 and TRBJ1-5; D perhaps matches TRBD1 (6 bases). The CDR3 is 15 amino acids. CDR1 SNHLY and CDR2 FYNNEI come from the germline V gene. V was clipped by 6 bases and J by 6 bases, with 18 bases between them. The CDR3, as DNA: TGTGCCAGCAGCTCCAGGGAAGGGGGAGGTCAGCCCCAGCATTTT. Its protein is CASSSREGGGQPQHF.

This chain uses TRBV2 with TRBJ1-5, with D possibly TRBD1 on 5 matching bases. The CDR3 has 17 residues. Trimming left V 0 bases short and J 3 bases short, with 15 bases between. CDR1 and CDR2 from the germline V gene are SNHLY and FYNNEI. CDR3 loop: CASSEALLTDYNQPQHF. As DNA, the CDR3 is TGTGCCAGCAGTGAAGCGCTTCTGACAGACTACAATCAGCCCCAGCATTTT.

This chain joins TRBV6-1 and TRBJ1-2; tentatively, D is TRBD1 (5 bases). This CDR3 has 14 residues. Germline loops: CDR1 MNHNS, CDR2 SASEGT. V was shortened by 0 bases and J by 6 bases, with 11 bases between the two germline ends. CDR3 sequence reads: CASSEAPGADGYTF. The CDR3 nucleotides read TGTGCCAGCAGTGAAGCCCCCGGGGCGGATGGCTACACCTTC.

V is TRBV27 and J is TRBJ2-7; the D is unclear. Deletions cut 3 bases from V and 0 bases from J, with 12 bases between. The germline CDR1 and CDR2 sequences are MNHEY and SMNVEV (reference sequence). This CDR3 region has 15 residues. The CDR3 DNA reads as TGTGCCAGCAGTTTTTCGACTCTAAGCTCCTACGAGCAGTACTTC. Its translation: CASSFSTLSSYEQYF.

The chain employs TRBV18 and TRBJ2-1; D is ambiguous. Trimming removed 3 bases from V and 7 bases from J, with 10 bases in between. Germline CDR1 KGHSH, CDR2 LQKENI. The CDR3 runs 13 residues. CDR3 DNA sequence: TGTGCCAGCTCACCGGCGAAGAGGAATGAGCAGTTCTTC. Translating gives CASSPAKRNEQFF.

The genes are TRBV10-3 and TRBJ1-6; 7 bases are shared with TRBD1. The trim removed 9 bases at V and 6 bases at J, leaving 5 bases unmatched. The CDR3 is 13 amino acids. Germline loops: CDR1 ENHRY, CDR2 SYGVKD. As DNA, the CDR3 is TGTGCCATTTCCGGGACAGTTAATTCACCCCTCCACTTT. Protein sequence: CAISGTVNSPLHF.

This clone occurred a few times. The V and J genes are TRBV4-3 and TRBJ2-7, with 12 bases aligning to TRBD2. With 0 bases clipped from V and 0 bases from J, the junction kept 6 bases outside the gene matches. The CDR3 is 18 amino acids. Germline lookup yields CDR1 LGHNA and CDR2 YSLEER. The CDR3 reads CASSQETSGSGSSYEQYF. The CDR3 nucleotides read TGCGCCAGCAGCCAAGAGACTAGCGGGAGTGGAAGCTCCTACGAGCAGTACTTC.

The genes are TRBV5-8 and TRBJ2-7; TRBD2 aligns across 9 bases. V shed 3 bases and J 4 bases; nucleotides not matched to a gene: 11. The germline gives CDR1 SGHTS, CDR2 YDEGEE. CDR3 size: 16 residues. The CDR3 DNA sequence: TGTGCCAGCAGCTCTCTAGCGGGAATGGGGTTTTACGAGCAGTACTTC. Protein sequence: CASSSLAGMGFYEQYF.

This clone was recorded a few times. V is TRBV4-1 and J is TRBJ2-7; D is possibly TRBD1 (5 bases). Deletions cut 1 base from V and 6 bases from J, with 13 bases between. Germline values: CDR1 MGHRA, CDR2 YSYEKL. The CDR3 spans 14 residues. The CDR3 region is CASSQVTRASEQYF. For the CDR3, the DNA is TGCGCCAGCAGCCAAGTTACCAGGGCAAGCGAGCAGTACTTC.

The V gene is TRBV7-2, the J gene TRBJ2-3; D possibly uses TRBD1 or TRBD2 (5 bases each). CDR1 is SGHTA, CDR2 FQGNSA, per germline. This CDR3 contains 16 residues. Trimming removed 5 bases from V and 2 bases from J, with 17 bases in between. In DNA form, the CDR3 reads TGTGCCAGCAGCAAAACTCGGGACCAATACACAGATACGCAGTATTTT. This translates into CASSKTRDQYTDTQYF.

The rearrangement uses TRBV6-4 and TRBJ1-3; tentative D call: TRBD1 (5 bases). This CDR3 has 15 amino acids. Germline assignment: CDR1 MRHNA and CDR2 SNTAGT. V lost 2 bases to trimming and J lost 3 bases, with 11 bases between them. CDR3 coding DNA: TGTGCCAGCAGTGACATCCGGGGGTATGGAAACACCATATATTTT. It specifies CASSDIRGYGNTIYF.

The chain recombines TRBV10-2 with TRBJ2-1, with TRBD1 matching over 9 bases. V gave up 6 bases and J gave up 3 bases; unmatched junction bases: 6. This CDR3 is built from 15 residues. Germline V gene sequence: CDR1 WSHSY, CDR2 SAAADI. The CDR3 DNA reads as TGCGCCAGCAGCTTAGGGACAGGGATCTACAATGAGCAGTTCTTC. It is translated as CASSLGTGIYNEQFF.

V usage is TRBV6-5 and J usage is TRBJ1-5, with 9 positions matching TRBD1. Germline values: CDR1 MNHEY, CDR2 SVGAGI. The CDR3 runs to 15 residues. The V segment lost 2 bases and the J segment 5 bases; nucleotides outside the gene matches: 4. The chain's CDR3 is CASSYRDRDDQPQHF. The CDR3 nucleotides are TGTGCCAGCAGTTACCGGGACAGGGACGATCAGCCCCAGCATTTT.

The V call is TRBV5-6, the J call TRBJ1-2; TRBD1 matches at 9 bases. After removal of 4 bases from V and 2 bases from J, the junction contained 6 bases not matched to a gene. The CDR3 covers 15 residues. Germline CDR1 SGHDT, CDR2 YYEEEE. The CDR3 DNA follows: TGTGCCAGCAGCCTAGGGACAGGGCTCAACTATGGCTACACCTTC. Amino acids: CASSLGTGLNYGYTF.

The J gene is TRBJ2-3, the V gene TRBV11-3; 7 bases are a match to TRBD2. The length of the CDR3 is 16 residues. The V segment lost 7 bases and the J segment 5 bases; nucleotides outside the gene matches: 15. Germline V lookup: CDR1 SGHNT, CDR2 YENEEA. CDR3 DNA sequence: TGTGCCAGCACAGCGACCGGAGCGGGATCAGAAGATACGCAGTATTTT. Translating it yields CASTATGAGSEDTQYF. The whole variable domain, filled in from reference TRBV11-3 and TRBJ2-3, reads EAGVVQSPRYKIIEKKQPVAFWCNPISGHNTLYWYLQNLGQGPELLIRYENEEAVDDSQLPKDRFSAERLKGVDSTLKIQPAELGDSAVYLCASTATGAGSEDTQYFGPGTRLTVL.

The CDR3 is CATSRPPNPQGGNGYTF. The CDR3 nucleotides read TGTGCCACCAGCAGACCCCCAAACCCACAGGGTGGGAATGGCTACACCTTC. The chain employs TRBV15 and TRBJ1-2, with a weak D call TRBD1 (6 bases). The CDR3 runs 17 residues. The germline CDR1 and CDR2 sequences are LNHNV and YYDKDF (reference sequence). Trimming removed 2 bases at V and 6 bases at J, with 22 bases between.

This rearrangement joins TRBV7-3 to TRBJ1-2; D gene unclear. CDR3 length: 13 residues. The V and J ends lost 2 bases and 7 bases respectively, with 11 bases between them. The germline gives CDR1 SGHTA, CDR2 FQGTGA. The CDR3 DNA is TGTGCCAGCAGCTTAGATCGCTCTACTGGCTACACCTTC. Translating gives CASSLDRSTGYTF.

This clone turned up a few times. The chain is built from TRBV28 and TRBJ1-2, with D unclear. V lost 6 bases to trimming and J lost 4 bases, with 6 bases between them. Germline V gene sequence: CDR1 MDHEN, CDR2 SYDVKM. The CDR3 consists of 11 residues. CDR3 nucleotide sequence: TGTGCCAGCAGCCGCAGCTATGGCTACACCTTC. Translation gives CASSRSYGYTF.